The 30 T cell receptor beta chains presented below share a single source sample, sequenced in a study of blood T cell repertoires in COVID-19. Using immunoSEQ multiplex PCR, the repertoire was profiled, and TCRdb retains in-frame clones only, with some absent. The sample has a few hundred thousand clones, approximately 86% seen once. The sample comprised peripheral blood. Every receptor here comes from a human donor with COVID-19, enrolled during active disease. The donor label of this sample is uncertain.

The J gene is TRBJ2-5, the V gene TRBV5-1; D ambiguous. From germline, CDR1 is SGHRS and CDR2 YFSETQ. Trimming cost V 0 bases and J 2 bases, with 11 bases left between them. The CDR3 is 15 residues long. CDR3 protein: CASSLALGGQETQYF. The CDR3 nucleotides read TGCGCCAGCAGCTTGGCCCTTGGCGGACAAGAGACCCAGTACTTC.

The rearrangement uses TRBV11-2 and TRBJ2-1; D might be TRBD1 (5 bases). The CDR3 is 16 amino acids. The ends were cut back, 1 base at V and 0 bases at J, with 10 bases in the middle. Germline-derived CDR1 and CDR2 are SGHAT and FQNNGV. The DNA for the CDR3 is TGTGCCAGCAGCTTAGGGGGCGGTGTCTCCTACAATGAGCAGTTCTTC. Residues: CASSLGGGVSYNEQFF.

The chain employs TRBV6-5 and TRBJ1-1; D gene uncertain. Trimming shortened V by 0 bases and J by 1 base, and 9 bases separated the two germline ends. The CDR3 totals 15 residues. CDR1 is MNHEY and CDR2 is SVGAGI in the germline V gene. Here the CDR3 DNA reads TGTGCCAGCAGTTACTCTTCGGGTGGGAACACTGAAGCTTTCTTT. Translated: CASSYSSGGNTEAFF.

The V call is TRBV7-9, the J call TRBJ1-1, with D perhaps matching TRBD1 (6 bases). Germline-derived CDR1 and CDR2 are SEHNR and FQNEAQ (reference sequence). The length of the CDR3 is 15 residues. Trimming left V 5 bases short and J 4 bases short, with 17 bases between. The CDR3 protein is CASSTGTYSSTEAFF. The CDR3 coding sequence is TGTGCCAGCAGCACCGGGACATATAGTTCCACTGAAGCTTTCTTT.

The genes are TRBV27 and TRBJ2-1; 12 bases align to TRBD2. The trim removed 5 bases at V and 8 bases at J, leaving 10 bases unmatched. This CDR3 has 16 amino acids. Germline V CDR1 and CDR2: MNHEY, SMNVEV (reference sequence). CDR3 nucleotides: TGTGCCAGCAGTCACCCTAGCGGGAGGGCTAGCGATGAGCAGTTCTTC. As protein: CASSHPSGRASDEQFF.

The rearrangement links TRBV3-1 (or the pseudogene TRBV3-2) to TRBJ1-1; tentatively, D is TRBD1 (6 bases). The V gene lost 0 bases and the J gene lost 6 bases, with 11 bases spanning the gap. There are 14 residues in the CDR3. Germline V CDR1 and CDR2: LGHDT, YNNKEL (reference sequence). CDR3 in amino acids: CASSQDSPGAEAFF. DNA of the CDR3: TGTGCCAGCAGCCAAGATTCGCCAGGGGCTGAAGCTTTCTTT.

The chain is built from TRBV28 and TRBJ1-1, with TRBD1 identical over 7 bases. The CDR3 loop spans 16 amino acids. V trimming: 1 base; J trimming: 1 base; junction bases outside the gene matches: 6. Germline-derived CDR1 and CDR2 are MDHEN and SYDVKM. The CDR3 sequence is CASSLSPRTGNTEAFF. Here the CDR3 DNA reads TGTGCCAGCAGTTTATCCCCCCGGACAGGGAACACTGAAGCTTTCTTT.

This clone was detected only once. J is TRBJ2-3 and V is TRBV29-1; 13 nucleotides align to TRBD2. Per germline, CDR1 SQVTM and CDR2 ANQGSEA. This CDR3 is built from 15 residues. Losses at the gene ends were 7 bases for V and 1 base for J; bases not matched to a gene: 5. CDR3 sequence: CSAGLAGVGTDTQYF. The CDR3 DNA reads TGCAGCGCCGGACTAGCGGGAGTTGGCACAGATACGCAGTATTTT.

This chain links TRBV30 with TRBJ2-7; the match to TRBD1 covers 8 bases. Losses at the gene ends were 4 bases for V and 6 bases for J; bases not matched to a gene: 11. The CDR3 loop spans 14 amino acids. Germline V gene lookup returns CDR1 GTSNPN and CDR2 SVGIG (reference sequence). The CDR3 loop is CAWNGQGLRSEQYF. CDR3 sequence (DNA): TGTGCCTGGAACGGACAGGGTTTAAGATCCGAGCAGTACTTC.

This chain uses TRBV10-3 with TRBJ2-2; 12 bases agree with TRBD2. Germline V gives CDR1 ENHRY, CDR2 SYGVKD. The CDR3 totals 14 residues. After removal of 10 bases from V and 5 bases from J, the junction contained 5 bases not matched to a gene. The CDR3 loop reads CASSTSGSTGELFF. The CDR3 bases are TGTGCCAGCTCGACTAGCGGGAGTACCGGGGAGCTGTTTTTT.

This sequence joins TRBV5-6 and TRBJ1-1; the D is unclear. Germline V gene lookup returns CDR1 SGHDT and CDR2 YYEEEE. This CDR3 is 16 amino acids long. The V end was cut by 1 base, the J end by 2 bases, with 15 bases between. CDR3 residues: CASSLPLGVKNTEAFF. The CDR3 bases are TGTGCCAGCAGCTTGCCGTTAGGAGTAAAAAACACTGAAGCTTTCTTT.

This chain links TRBV2 with TRBJ1-5; weak D call: TRBD1 (5 bases). Trimming removed 6 bases from V and 6 bases from J, with 12 bases in between. The CDR3 sequence is 13 residues long. In germline, CDR1 is SNHLY, CDR2 FYNNEI. CDR3 DNA sequence: TGTGCCAGCAGACGGGGGGGAGGTCAGCCCCAGCATTTT. Translating it yields CASRRGGGQPQHF. Filled out from reference TRBV2 and TRBJ1-5, the complete variable domain reads EPEVTQTPSHQVTQMGQEVILRCVPISNHLYFYWYRQILGQKVEFLVSFYNNEISEKSEIFDDQFSVERPDGSNFTLKIRSTKLEDSAMYFCASRRGGGQPQHFGDGTRLSIL.

The J gene is TRBJ1-2, the V gene TRBV5-4; 12 nucleotides align to TRBD1. The CDR3 sequence is 14 residues long. J was trimmed by 8 bases and V by 4 bases; bases with no gene match: 6. CDR1 and CDR2 (germline): SGHNT, YYREEE (reference sequence). CDR3 loop: CASSGTGGGRGYTF. The CDR3 DNA reads as TGTGCCAGCAGCGGGACAGGGGGCGGAAGAGGCTACACCTTC.

A few counts support this clone. The chain uses TRBV5-1 and TRBJ2-7, with 7 bases fitting TRBD2. This CDR3 comprises 15 residues. Germline CDR1 SGHRS, CDR2 YFSETQ. The V segment lost 0 bases and the J segment 4 bases; nucleotides outside the gene matches: 7. CDR3 in DNA: TGCGCCAGCAGCTTGGCCCGTACTAGCGCATACGAGCAGTACTTC. Residues: CASSLARTSAYEQYF.

V gene TRBV19 combines with J gene TRBJ2-1, with TRBD1 as a possible D gene (5 bases). CDR1 and CDR2 (germline): LNHDA, SQIVND (reference sequence). The CDR3 sequence is 15 residues long. V was pared by 5 bases and J by 4 bases, with 15 bases between. The CDR3 DNA is TGTGCCAGTAGTCCGCGACCCGACAGATACAATGAGCAGTTCTTC. Protein sequence: CASSPRPDRYNEQFF.

This clone was seen a handful of times. This sample includes further DNA sequences coding for the same CDR3. The chain joins TRBV19 to TRBJ1-1; 8 bases match TRBD1. V gave up 4 bases and J gave up 4 bases; unmatched junction bases: 5. There are 14 residues in the CDR3. Germline-derived CDR1 and CDR2 are LNHDA and SQIVND (reference sequence). The CDR3, as DNA: TGTGCCAGTAGTACCACAGGGGGTGGCACTGAAGCTTTCTTT. Amino acid sequence: CASSTTGGGTEAFF.

The gene calls are TRBV7-3 and TRBJ2-1; 11 positions agree with TRBD1. This CDR3 is built from 19 residues. Germline values: CDR1 SGHTA, CDR2 FQGTGA. The junction had 18 bases not matched to a gene; V was cut back by 5 bases and J by 6 bases. CDR3 loop: CASSDIPSLPGQGGNEQFF. The CDR3 DNA reads as TGTGCCAGCAGCGACATTCCAAGTCTCCCGGGACAGGGGGGCAATGAGCAGTTCTTC. The full variable domain, in which reference TRBV7-3 and TRBJ2-1 provide the parts outside the CDR3, is GAGVSQTPSNKVTEKGKYVELRCDPISGHTALYWYRQSLGQGPEFLIYFQGTGAADDSGLPNDRFFAVRPEGSVSTLKIQRTERGDSAVYLCASSDIPSLPGQGGNEQFFGPGTRLTVL.

The chain is built from TRBV9 and TRBJ1-3, with 10 bases matching TRBD1. Germline loops: CDR1 SGDLS, CDR2 YYNGEE. V shed 3 bases, J shed 4 bases, and the junction held 10 bases outside the gene matches. The CDR3 loop spans 17 amino acids. The CDR3 bases are TGTGCCAGCAGCGGACGGGACAGGGGAGAGTCAGGAAACACCATATATTTT. Translated, it gives CASSGRDRGESGNTIYF.

The chain is built from TRBV5-4 and TRBJ1-1; 7 positions match TRBD1. J gave up 0 bases and V 4 bases, and 9 bases lay outside the gene matches. CDR3 length: 16 residues. The germline CDR1 and CDR2 sequences are SGHNT and YYREEE (reference sequence). The CDR3 protein is CASSGIDREMNTEAFF. DNA of the CDR3: TGTGCCAGCAGCGGGATAGACAGGGAGATGAACACTGAAGCTTTCTTT.

The chain couples TRBV10-3 to TRBJ2-2; no definite D call. There are 12 residues in the CDR3. Germline V CDR1 and CDR2: ENHRY, SYGVKD. Deletions cut 5 bases from V and 5 bases from J, with 6 bases between. The CDR3 protein is CAISPMTGELFF. CDR3 in DNA: TGTGCCATCAGTCCAATGACCGGGGAGCTGTTTTTT.

This clone was counted a single time. The J gene is TRBJ2-1, the V gene TRBV9, with 10 bases lining up with TRBD2. Germline CDR1 is SGDLS and CDR2 is YYNGEE. Trimming at V came to 0 bases and at J to 7 bases, leaving 4 bases not matched to a gene. CDR3 size: 15 residues. The CDR3 nucleotides are TGTGCCAGCAGCGTAGCGCCTAGCGGGAGTAATGAGCAGTTCTTC. Its translation is CASSVAPSGSNEQFF.

The rearrangement links TRBV15 to TRBJ2-1, with 12 bases fitting TRBD2. Germline V gene sequence: CDR1 LNHNV, CDR2 YYDKDF (reference sequence). V lost 5 bases and J lost 8; bases outside the gene matches: 10. The CDR3 runs 16 residues. The CDR3 spells CATSALTSGSWDEQFF. DNA of the CDR3: TGTGCCACCAGCGCTTTGACTAGCGGGAGCTGGGATGAGCAGTTCTTC.

V and J are TRBV9 and TRBJ2-1; D unclear. CDR3 length equals 13 residues. CDR1 is SGDLS, CDR2 YYNGEE, per germline. With 4 bases removed from V and 2 bases from J, the gap between germline ends came to 7 bases. The CDR3 loop reads CASSPSPYNEQFF. In DNA form, the CDR3 reads TGTGCCAGCAGCCCTTCCCCCTACAATGAGCAGTTCTTC.

This clone was counted only a few times. The chain has TRBV12-3 or TRBV12-4 and TRBJ1-2, with D perhaps matching TRBD1 (5 bases). This CDR3 contains 13 residues. The germline V and J ends were trimmed by 6 bases and 5 bases, with 13 bases remaining between them. The CDR3, as DNA: TGTGCCAGCAGCTCGCCCCGGGGGTATGGCTACACCTTC. Translation gives CASSSPRGYGYTF.

The chain carries TRBV7-9 and TRBJ2-7; D is possibly TRBD1 (6 bases). The germline V gene has CDR1 SEHNR and CDR2 FQNEAQ (reference sequence). The CDR3 is 14 residues long. The ends were cut back, 5 bases at V and 5 bases at J, with 16 bases in the middle. CDR3 in DNA: TGTGCCAGCAGCCTTTCGATGACAGGCGACGAGCAGTACTTC. It yields the protein CASSLSMTGDEQYF.

The chain combines TRBV7-9 with TRBJ2-2, with 9 bases that match TRBD2. V lost 7 bases and J lost 5; bases outside the gene matches: 8. The CDR3 is made up of 15 amino acids. Germline CDR1 reads SEHNR; CDR2 reads FQNEAQ (reference sequence). The CDR3 DNA reads TGTGCCAGCAAGACTATAGCGGGAGTAACCGGGGAGCTGTTTTTT. It yields the protein CASKTIAGVTGELFF.

J is TRBJ1-1 and V is TRBV19; D is unclear. CDR3 length equals 14 residues. Germline V gene sequence: CDR1 LNHDA, CDR2 SQIVND (reference sequence). The ends were cut back, 5 bases at V and 10 bases at J, with 20 bases in the middle. The CDR3 DNA reads TGTGCCAGTAGTCCCACATGGGAAGGTGGAGGAGCTTTCTTT. Its translation: CASSPTWEGGGAFF.

V and J are TRBV5-1 and TRBJ1-1; D is perhaps TRBD1 (5 bases). Trimming stripped 5 bases from V and 4 bases from J, with 21 bases between. The CDR3 contains 16 residues. From germline, CDR1 is SGHRS and CDR2 YFSETQ. The CDR3 is CASSEGQGGFGTEAFF. The CDR3 DNA follows: TGCGCCAGCAGTGAGGGTCAGGGAGGATTTGGCACTGAAGCTTTCTTT.

V and J are TRBV19 and TRBJ2-2; 8 nucleotides align to TRBD2. Germline V lookup: CDR1 LNHDA, CDR2 SQIVND (reference sequence). The CDR3 is 15 amino acids. With V trimmed by 3 bases and J by 4 bases, 4 bases remained unmatched. The CDR3: CASSITGGGTGELFF. The CDR3 DNA reads as TGTGCCAGTAGTATCACGGGAGGGGGCACCGGGGAGCTGTTTTTT.

The gene calls are TRBV5-6 and TRBJ2-7; 13 positions agree with TRBD2. V lost 4 bases to trimming and J lost 7 bases; unmatched junction nucleotides: 11. Germline assignment: CDR1 SGHDT and CDR2 YYEEEE. The CDR3 length is 16 residues. The CDR3 reads CASSHQLAGGPGEQYF. The CDR3, as DNA: TGTGCCAGCAGCCACCAACTAGCGGGAGGGCCGGGGGAGCAGTACTTC.